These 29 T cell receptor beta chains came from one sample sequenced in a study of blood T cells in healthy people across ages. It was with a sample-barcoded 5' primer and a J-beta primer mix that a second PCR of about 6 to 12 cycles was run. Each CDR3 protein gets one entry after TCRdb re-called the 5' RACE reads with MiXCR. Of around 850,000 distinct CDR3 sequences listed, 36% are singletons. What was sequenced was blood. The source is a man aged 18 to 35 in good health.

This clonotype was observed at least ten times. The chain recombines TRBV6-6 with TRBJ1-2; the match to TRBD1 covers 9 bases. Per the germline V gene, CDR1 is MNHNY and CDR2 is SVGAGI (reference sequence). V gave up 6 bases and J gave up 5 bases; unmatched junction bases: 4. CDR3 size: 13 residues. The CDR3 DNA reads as TGTGCCAGCAGCCCCGGGACAGGGTATGGCTACACCTTC. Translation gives CASSPGTGYGYTF.

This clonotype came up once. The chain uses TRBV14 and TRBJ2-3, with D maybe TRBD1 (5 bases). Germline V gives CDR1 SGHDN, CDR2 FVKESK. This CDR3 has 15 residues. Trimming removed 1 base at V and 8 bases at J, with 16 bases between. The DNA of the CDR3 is TGTGCCAGCAGCCAAGGAGAGTCAGGGTTTGGTACGCAGTATTTT. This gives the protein CASSQGESGFGTQYF.

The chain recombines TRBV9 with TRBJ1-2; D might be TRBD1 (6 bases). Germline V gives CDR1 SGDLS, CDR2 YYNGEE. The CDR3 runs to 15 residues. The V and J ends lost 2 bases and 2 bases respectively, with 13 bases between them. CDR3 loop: CASSVSPTGNYGYTF. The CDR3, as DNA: TGTGCCAGCAGCGTCTCTCCAACAGGGAACTATGGCTACACCTTC.

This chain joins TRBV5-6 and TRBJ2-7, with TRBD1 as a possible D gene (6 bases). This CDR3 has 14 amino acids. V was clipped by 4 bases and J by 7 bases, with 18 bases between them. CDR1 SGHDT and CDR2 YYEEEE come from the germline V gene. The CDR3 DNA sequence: TGTGCCAGCAGCCTCGGCGCAGGGGTCAATGAGCAGTACTTC. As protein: CASSLGAGVNEQYF.

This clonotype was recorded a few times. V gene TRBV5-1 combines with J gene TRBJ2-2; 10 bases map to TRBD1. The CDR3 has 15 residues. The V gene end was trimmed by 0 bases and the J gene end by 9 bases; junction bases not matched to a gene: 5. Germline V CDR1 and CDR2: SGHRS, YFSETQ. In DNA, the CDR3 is TGCGCCAGCAGCTTGGCCGGACAGGGGGACCGGGAGCTGTTTTTT. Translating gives CASSLAGQGDRELFF.

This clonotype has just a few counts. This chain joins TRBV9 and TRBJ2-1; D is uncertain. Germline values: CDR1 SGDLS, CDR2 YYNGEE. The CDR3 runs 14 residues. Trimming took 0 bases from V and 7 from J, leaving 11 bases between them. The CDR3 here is CASSVEAGWNEQFF. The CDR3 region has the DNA TGTGCCAGCAGCGTAGAGGCAGGATGGAATGAGCAGTTCTTC.

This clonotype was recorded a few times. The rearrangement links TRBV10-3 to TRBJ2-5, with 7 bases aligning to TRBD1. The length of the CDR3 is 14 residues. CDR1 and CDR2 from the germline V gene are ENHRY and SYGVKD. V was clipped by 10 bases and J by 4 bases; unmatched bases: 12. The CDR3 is CATPSDRRGETQYF. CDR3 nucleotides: TGTGCCACTCCATCGGACAGGCGAGGAGAGACCCAGTACTTC.

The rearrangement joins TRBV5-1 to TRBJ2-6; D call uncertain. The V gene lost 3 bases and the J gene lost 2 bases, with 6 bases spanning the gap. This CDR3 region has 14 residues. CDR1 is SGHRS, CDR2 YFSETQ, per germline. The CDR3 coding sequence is TGCGCCAGCAGCTCACTAACTGGGGCCAACGTCCTGACTTTC. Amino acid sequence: CASSSLTGANVLTF.

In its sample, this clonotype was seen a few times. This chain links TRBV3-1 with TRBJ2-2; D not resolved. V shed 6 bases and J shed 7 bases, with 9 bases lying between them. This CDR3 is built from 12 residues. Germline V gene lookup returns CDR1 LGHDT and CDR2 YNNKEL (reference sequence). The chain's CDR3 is CASSPPGGELFF. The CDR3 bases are TGTGCCAGCAGTCCTCCAGGCGGGGAGCTGTTTTTT.

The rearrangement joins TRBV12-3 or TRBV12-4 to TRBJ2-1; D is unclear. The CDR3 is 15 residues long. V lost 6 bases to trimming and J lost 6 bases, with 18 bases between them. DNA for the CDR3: TGTGCCAGCAGACTCTCGACAAGTTGGGTCAATGAGCAGTTCTTC. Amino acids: CASRLSTSWVNEQFF.

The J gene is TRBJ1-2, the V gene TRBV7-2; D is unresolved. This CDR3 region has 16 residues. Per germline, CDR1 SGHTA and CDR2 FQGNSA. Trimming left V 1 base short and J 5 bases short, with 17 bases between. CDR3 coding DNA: TGTGCCAGCAGCTTAGACTCATCTCCCGGGCCATATGGCTACACCTTC. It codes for CASSLDSSPGPYGYTF.

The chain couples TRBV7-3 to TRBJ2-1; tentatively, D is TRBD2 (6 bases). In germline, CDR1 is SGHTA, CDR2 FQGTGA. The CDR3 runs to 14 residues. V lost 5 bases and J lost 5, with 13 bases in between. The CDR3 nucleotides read TGTGCCAGCAGCGTGGGGGGTCCCAACAATGAGCAGTTCTTC. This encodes CASSVGGPNNEQFF.

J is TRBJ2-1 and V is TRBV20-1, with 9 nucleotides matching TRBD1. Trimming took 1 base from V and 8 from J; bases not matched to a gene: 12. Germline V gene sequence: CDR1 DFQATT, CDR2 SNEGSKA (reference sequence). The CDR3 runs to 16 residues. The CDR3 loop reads CSARGNRQGVFDEQFF. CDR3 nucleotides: TGCAGTGCTAGAGGCAACCGACAGGGGGTTTTCGATGAGCAGTTCTTC.

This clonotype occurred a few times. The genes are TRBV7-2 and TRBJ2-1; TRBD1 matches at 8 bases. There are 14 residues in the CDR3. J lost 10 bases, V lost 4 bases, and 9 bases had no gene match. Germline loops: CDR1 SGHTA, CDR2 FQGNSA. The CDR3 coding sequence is TGTGCCAGCAGCTCACCCAGGGGGCTAGGGGAGCAGTTCTTC. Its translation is CASSSPRGLGEQFF.

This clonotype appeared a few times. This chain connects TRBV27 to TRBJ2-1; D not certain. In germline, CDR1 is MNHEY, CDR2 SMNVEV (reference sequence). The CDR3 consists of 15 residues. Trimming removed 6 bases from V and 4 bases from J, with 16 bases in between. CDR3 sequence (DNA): TGTGCCAGCAGCCCCACCCCGGTACAATACAATGAGCAGTTCTTC. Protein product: CASSPTPVQYNEQFF.

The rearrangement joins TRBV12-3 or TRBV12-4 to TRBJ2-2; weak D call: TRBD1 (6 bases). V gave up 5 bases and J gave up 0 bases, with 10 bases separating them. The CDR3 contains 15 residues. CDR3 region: CASSGGHSNTGELFF. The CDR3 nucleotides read TGTGCCAGCAGTGGGGGACACTCGAACACCGGGGAGCTGTTTTTT.

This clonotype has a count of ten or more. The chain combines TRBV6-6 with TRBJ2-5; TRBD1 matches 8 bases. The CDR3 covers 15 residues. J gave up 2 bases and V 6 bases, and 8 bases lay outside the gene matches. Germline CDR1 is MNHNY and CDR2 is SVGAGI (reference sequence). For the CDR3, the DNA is TGTGCCAGCAGCCGCGGACAGGGAGTTCAAGAGACCCAGTACTTC. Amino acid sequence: CASSRGQGVQETQYF.

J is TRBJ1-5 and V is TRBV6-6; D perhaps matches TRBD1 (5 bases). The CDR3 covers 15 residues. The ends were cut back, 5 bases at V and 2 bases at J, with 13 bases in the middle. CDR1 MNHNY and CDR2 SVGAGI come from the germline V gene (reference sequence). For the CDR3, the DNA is TGTGCCAGCAGTGTCTCCGGGGGTGGCAATCAGCCCCAGCATTTT. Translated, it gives CASSVSGGGNQPQHF.

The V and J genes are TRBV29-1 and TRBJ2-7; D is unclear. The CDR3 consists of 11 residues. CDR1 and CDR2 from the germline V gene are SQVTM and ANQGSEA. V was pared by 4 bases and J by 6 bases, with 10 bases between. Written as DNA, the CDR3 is TGCAGCGTTGGCGGACGAGGCGAGCAGTACTTC. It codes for CSVGGRGEQYF.

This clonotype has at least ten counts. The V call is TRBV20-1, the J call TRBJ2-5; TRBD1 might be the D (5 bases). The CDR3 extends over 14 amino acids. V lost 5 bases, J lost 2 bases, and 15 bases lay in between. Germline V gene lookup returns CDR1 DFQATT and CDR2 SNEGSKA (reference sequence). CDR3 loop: CSALDRDLQETQYF. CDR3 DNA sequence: TGCAGTGCTCTCGACAGAGACCTACAAGAGACCCAGTACTTC.

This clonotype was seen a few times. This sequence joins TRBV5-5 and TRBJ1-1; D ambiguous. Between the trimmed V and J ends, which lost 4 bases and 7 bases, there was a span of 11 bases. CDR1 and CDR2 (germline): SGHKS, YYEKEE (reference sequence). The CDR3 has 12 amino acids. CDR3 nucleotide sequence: TGTGCCAGCAGCCCCCGGGAAAATGAAGCTTTCTTT. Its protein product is CASSPRENEAFF.

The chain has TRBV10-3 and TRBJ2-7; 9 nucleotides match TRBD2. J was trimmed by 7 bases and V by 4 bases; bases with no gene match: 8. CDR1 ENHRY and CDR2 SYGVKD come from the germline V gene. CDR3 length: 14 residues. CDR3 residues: CAISAGGGGDEQYF. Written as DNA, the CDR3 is TGTGCCATCAGTGCTGGCGGGGGGGGAGATGAGCAGTACTTC.

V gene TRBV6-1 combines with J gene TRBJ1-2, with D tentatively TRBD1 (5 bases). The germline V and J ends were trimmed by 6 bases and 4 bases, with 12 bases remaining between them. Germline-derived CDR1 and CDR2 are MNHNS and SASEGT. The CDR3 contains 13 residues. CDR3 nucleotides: TGTGCCAGCAGGGGCAGGGTCTCCTATGGCTACACCTTC. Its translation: CASRGRVSYGYTF.

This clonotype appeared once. CDR3 DNA sequence: TGTGCCAGCAGCTTGGGACGCGATCAATCTGAAGCTTTCTTT. Translation gives CASSLGRDQSEAFF. This chain links TRBV5-5 with TRBJ1-1; D ambiguous. Trimming left V 0 bases short and J 6 bases short, with 12 bases between. Germline V gene data show CDR1 as SGHKS and CDR2 as YYEKEE (reference sequence). CDR3 length equals 14 residues.

In DNA, the CDR3 is TGTGCCAGCAGCCAAGATCGAGGGTACCAAGAGACCCAGTACTTC. This translates into CASSQDRGYQETQYF. The chain combines TRBV3-1 with TRBJ2-5, with D tentatively TRBD2 (5 bases). The germline gives CDR1 LGHDT, CDR2 YNNKEL (reference sequence). There are 15 residues in the CDR3. V lost 0 bases to trimming and J lost 0 bases, with 8 bases between them.

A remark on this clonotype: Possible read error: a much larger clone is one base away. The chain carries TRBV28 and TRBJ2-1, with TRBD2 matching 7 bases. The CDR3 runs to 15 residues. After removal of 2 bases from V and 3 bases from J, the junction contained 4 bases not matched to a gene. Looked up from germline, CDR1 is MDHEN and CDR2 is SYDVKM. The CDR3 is CASSLVGGDYNEQFF. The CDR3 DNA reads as TGTGCCAGCAGTTTAGTGGGGGGGGACTACAATGAGCAGTTCTTC.

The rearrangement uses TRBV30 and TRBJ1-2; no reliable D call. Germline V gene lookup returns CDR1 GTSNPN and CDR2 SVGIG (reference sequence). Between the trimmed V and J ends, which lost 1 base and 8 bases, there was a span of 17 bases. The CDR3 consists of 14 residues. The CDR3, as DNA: TGTGCCTGGAGTGGGCATCTCCGAGCTTGGGGCTACACCTTC. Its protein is CAWSGHLRAWGYTF.

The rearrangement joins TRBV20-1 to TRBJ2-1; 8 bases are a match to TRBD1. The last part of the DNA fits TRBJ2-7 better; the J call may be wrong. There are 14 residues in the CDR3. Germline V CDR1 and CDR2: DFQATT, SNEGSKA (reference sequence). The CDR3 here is CSAGQGPSYNEQYF. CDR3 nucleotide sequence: TGCAGTGCTGGACAGGGCCCCTCCTACAATGAGCAGTACTTC.

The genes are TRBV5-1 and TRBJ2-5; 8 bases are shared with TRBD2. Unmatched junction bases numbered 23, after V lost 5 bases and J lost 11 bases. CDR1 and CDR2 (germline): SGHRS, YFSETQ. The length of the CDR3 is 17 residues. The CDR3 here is CASSTERGPRGVDEQYF. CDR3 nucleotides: TGCGCCAGCAGTACGGAGCGGGGGCCACGTGGAGTCGATGAGCAGTACTTC.